The sequence of this T cell receptor (beta chain) was determined in a study of control samples from healthy donors and cancer patients. This CDR3 is 14 amino acids long. Trimming cost V 0 bases and J 9 bases; bases outside gene matches: 5. Looked up from germline, CDR1 is LGHDT and CDR2 is YNNKEL (reference sequence). Clones were read by immunoSEQ multiplex PCR, and TCRdb kept only the in-frame ones, dropping some. Among under 300,000 clones listed, roughly four fifths were seen once. The receptor was derived from a woman aged 60-75 years with lung cancer. The sample comprised PBMCs. This chain uses TRBV3-1 (or the pseudogene TRBV3-2) with TRBJ1-2, with 9 nucleotides matching TRBD1. The CDR3 protein is CASSQEGQGVSYTF. The CDR3 DNA is TGTGCCAGCAGCCAAGAGGGACAGGGCGTTAGCTACACCTTC.